Listed below are T cell receptor beta chains from one sample, sequenced in a study of cytomegalovirus exposure and HLA in healthy donors. This table comes from immunoSEQ multiplex PCR, and its TCRdb copy is limited to in-frame clones, with some not included. This sample has roughly 220,000 clones, with over 80% found just once. Sequenced material: PBMCs. The receptor source for this set is a woman under 30 in good health and CMV-seronegative. The conserved cysteine and the conserved F or W are not part of the CDR3 here. Fields, in order: V gene, clone size, CDR3 protein. Some rows have no size entry. The others give once, few or many, or a class for an expanded clone.

TRBV6-1 | . | ASSVSGMNTEAF
TRBV18 | . | ASSPPDSPDQPQH
TRBV7-9 | . | ASSLGPEETQY
TRBV10-2 | few | ASSESATGTYEQY
TRBV29-1 | . | SAKTGGTGELF
TRBV19 | . | ASSIQDRGVSGANVLT
TRBV11-2 | . | ASSLDRYSYEQY
TRBV7-6 | . | ASSLGASGEAF
TRBV6-1 | . | ASSPRRPGEKLF
TRBV5-4 | . | ASSLRLAGVDEQF
TRBV10-3 | . | AISEGRDAEAF
TRBV19 | . | ASSMFGQGARGTEAF
TRBV6-4 | few | ASRRTGVDTEAF
TRBV25-1 | . | ASRGQGVTEAF